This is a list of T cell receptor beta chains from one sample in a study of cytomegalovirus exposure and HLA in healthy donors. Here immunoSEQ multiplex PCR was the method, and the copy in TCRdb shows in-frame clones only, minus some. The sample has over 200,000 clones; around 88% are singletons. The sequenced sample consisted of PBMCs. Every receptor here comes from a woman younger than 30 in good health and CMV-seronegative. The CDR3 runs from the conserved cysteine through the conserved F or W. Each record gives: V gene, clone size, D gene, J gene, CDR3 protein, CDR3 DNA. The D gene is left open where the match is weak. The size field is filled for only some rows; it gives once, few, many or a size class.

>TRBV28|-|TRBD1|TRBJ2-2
CASSSLTGVDTGELFF
TGTGCCAGCAGTTCGCTCACAGGGGTGGACACCGGGGAGCTGTTTTTT
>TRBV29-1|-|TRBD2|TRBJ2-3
CSAAFREGTQYF
TGCAGCGCCGCCTTTCGGGAGGGTACGCAGTATTTT
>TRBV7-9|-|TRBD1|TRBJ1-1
CASSLVQGAAENTEAFF
TGTGCCAGCAGCTTAGTCCAGGGGGCTGCGGAGAACACTGAAGCTTTCTTT
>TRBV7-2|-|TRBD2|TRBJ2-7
CASSPLAGGRQEQYF
TGTGCCAGCAGCCCCCTAGCGGGAGGCCGTCAAGAGCAGTACTTC
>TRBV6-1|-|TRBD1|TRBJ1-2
CASSQITTGLNGYTF
TGTGCCAGCAGTCAAATTACGACAGGGTTAAATGGCTACACCTTC
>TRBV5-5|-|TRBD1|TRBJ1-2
CASRRPDRGGLYGYTF
TGTGCCAGCAGACGCCCAGACAGGGGGGGCCTCTATGGCTACACCTTC
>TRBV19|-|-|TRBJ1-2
CASSSREDYGYTF
TGTGCCAGTAGTTCTCGGGAGGACTATGGCTACACCTTC
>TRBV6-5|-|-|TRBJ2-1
CASSYGGSYNEQFF
TGTGCCAGCAGTTACGGCGGCTCCTACAATGAGCAGTTCTTC
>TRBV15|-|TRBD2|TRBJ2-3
CATSRDLAGGFTDTQYF
TGTGCCACCAGCAGAGATCTAGCGGGAGGGTTTACAGATACGCAGTATTTT
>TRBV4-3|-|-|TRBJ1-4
CASSQVGGTNEKLFF
TGCGCCAGCAGCCAAGTTGGGGGGACTAATGAAAAACTGTTTTTT
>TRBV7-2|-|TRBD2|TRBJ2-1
CASSRWEGMNEQFF
TGTGCCAGCAGCAGGTGGGAGGGGATGAATGAGCAGTTCTTC
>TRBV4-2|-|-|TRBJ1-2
CASSQEVEGSYTF
TGTGCCAGCAGCCAAGAGGTCGAGGGAAGCTACACCTTC
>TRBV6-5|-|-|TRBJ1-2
CASSYSRAPSGYTF
TGTGCCAGCAGTTATAGCAGGGCGCCTTCTGGCTACACCTTC
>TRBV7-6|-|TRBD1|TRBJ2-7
CASSLGQGREQYF
TGTGCCAGCAGCTTAGGACAGGGCCGGGAGCAGTACTTC
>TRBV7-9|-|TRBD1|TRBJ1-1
CASSPGQGVMNTEAFF
TGTGCCAGCAGCCCCGGACAGGGTGTGATGAACACTGAAGCTTTCTTT
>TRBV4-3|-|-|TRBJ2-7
CASSQDVGGSYEQYF
TGCGCCAGCAGCCAAGATGTGGGAGGCTCCTACGAGCAGTACTTC
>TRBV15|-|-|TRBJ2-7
CATSRGSDSEYEQYF
TGTGCCACCAGCAGAGGTTCGGACAGCGAGTACGAGCAGTACTTC
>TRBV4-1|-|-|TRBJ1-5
CASSLSRTAMDQPQHF
TGCGCCAGCTCCCTAAGCCGGACAGCTATGGATCAGCCCCAGCATTTT
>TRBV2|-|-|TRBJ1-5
CASSEVAPGGNRNQPQHF
TGTGCCAGCAGTGAAGTGGCCCCCGGGGGTAATCGCAATCAGCCCCAGCATTTT
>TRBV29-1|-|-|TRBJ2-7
CSVVGKLNTYEQYF
TGCAGCGTTGTCGGCAAACTAAACACCTACGAGCAGTACTTC
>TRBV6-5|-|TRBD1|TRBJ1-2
CASSYATGTNYGYTF
TGTGCCAGCAGTTACGCGACAGGGACCAACTATGGCTACACCTTC
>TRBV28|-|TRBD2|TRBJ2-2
CASSVLAGVTNGELFF
TGTGCCAGCAGTGTTCTAGCGGGAGTAACTAACGGGGAGCTGTTTTTT
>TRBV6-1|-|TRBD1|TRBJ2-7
CASSLRDRVTYEQYF
TGTGCCAGCAGTCTCCGGGACAGGGTAACCTACGAGCAGTACTTC
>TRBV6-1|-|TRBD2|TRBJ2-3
CASSEAAGVWDTQYF
TGTGCCAGCAGTGAAGCCGCGGGAGTGTGGGATACGCAGTATTTT
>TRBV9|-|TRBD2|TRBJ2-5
CASSPSVGGRYETQYF
TGTGCCAGCAGCCCATCCGTGGGCGGGAGGTATGAGACCCAGTACTTC
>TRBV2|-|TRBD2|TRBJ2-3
CASREGGLALDTQYF
TGTGCCAGCAGGGAGGGTGGACTAGCCTTAGATACGCAGTATTTT
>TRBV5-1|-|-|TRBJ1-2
CASSLSGEVGGYTF
TGCGCCAGCAGCCTCTCGGGGGAAGTAGGTGGCTACACCTTC
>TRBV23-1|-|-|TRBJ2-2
CASSPDRSGTGELFF
TGCGCCAGCAGCCCCGACAGGTCGGGCACCGGGGAGCTGTTTTTT
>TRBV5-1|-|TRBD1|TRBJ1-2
CASTPGGPGQRPLF
TGCGCCAGCACCCCGGGAGGGCCGGGACAGCGTCCCCTCTTC
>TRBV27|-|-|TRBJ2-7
CASRTLSRGPYEQYF
TGTGCCAGCCGAACCCTCTCGCGGGGACCCTACGAGCAGTACTTC
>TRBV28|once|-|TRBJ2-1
CASSLLEDPPGNEQFF
TGTGCCAGCAGTCTTCTCGAAGACCCCCCGGGCAATGAGCAGTTCTTC
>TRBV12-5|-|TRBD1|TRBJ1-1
CASGPTGTGNTEAFF
TGTGCTAGTGGTCCAACCGGGACAGGGAACACTGAAGCTTTCTTT
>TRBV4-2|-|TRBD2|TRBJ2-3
CASSQVAGGGTDTQYF
TGTGCCAGCAGCCAAGTAGCGGGAGGGGGTACAGATACGCAGTATTTT
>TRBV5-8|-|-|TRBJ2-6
CASSLRPGPGANVLTF
TGTGCCAGCAGCTTAAGGCCGGGTCCTGGGGCCAACGTCCTGACTTTC
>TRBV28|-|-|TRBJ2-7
CASSETDSMGEQYF
TGTGCCAGCAGTGAAACGGACAGCATGGGGGAGCAGTACTTC
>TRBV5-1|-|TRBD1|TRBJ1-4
CASSWARQGANHEKLFF
TGCGCCAGCAGCTGGGCCCGACAGGGGGCAAACCATGAAAAACTGTTTTTT
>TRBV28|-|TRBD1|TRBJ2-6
CASRGTGVGANVLTF
TGTGCCAGCAGGGGGACAGGGGTCGGGGCCAACGTCCTGACTTTC
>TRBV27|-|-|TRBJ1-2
CASSLSANYGYTF
TGTGCCAGCAGTTTGTCCGCTAACTATGGCTACACCTTC
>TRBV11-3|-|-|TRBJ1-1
CASSYRLNTEAFF
TGTGCCAGCAGCTACAGGTTGAACACTGAAGCTTTCTTT
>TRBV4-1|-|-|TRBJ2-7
CASSHGGLAPYEQYF
TGCGCCAGCAGCCATGGCGGGTTGGCTCCCTACGAGCAGTACTTC
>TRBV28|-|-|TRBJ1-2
CATKVREGGYTF
TGTGCCACCAAAGTAAGGGAGGGGGGCTACACCTTC
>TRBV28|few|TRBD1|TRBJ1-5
CASSWTGGSNQPQHF
TGTGCCAGCAGTTGGACAGGGGGGAGCAATCAGCCCCAGCATTTT
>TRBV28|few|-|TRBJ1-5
CASSQRDGRNQPQHF
TGTGCCAGCAGCCAGCGGGACGGACGCAATCAGCCCCAGCATTTT
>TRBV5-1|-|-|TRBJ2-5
CASSPTQGWETQYF
TGCGCCAGCAGCCCGACACAGGGATGGGAGACCCAGTACTTC
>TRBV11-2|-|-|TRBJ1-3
CASSQGSTGNTIYF
TGTGCCAGCAGTCAGGGTTCAACTGGAAACACCATATATTTT